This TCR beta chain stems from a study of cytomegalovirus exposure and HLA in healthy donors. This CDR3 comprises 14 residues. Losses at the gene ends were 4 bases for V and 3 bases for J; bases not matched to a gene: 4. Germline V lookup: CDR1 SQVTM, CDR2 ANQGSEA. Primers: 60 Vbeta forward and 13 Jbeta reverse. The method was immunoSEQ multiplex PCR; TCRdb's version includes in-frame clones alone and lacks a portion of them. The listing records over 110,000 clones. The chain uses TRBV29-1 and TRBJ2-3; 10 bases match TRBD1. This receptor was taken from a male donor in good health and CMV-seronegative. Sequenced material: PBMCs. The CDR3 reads CSVGDRGQTDTQYF. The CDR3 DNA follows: TGCAGCGTTGGGGACAGGGGCCAGACAGATACGCAGTATTTT.